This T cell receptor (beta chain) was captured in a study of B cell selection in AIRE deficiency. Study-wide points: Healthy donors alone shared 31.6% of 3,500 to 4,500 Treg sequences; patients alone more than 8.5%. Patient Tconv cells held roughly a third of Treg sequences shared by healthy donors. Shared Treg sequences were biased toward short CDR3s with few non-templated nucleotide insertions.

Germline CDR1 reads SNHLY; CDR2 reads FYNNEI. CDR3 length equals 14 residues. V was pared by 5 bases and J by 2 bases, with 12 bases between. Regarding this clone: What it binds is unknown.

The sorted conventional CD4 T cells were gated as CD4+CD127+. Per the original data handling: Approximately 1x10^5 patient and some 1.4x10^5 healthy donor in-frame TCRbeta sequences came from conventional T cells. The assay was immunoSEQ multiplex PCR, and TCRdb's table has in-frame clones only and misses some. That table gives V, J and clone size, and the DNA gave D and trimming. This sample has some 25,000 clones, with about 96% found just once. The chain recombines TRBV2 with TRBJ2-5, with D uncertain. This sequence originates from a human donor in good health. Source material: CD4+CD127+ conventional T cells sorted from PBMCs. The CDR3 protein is CASSPVLPQETQYF. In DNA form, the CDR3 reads TGTGCCAGCAGTCCCGTTTTGCCTCAAGAGACCCAGTACTTC.